These T cell receptor beta chains were read from a single sample in a study of blood T cell repertoires in COVID-19. The repertoire was sequenced with immunoSEQ multiplex PCR; TCRdb's copy has only in-frame clones and lacks some. The table shows under 300,000 clones, with about 85% occurring only once. The source material was peripheral blood. These receptors all stem from a man aged 25-45 years who had recovered from COVID-19. CDR3s include the opening cysteine and the closing phenylalanine or tryptophan. D genes are given only for firm matches. Size is omitted from some rows. Given values are once, few, many or a class for expanded clones.

>once|TRBJ1-4|TRBV3-1/TRBV3-2|NA
CASSRGDNEKLFF
TGTGCCAGCAGCCGGGGGGACAATGAAAAACTGTTTTTT
>once|TRBJ1-5|TRBV19|NA
CASRGSGVANQPQHF
TGTGCCAGTAGGGGCTCGGGGGTTGCCAATCAGCCCCAGCATTTT
>NA|TRBJ1-2|TRBV9|NA
CASSANSVYGYTF
TGTGCCAGCAGCGCAAACTCGGTCTATGGCTACACCTTC
>NA|TRBJ2-3|TRBV29-1|NA
CSVVRDTQYF
TGCAGCGTTGTACGGGATACGCAGTATTTT
>NA|TRBJ2-7|TRBV6-1|NA
CASSEVSSYEQYF
TGTGCCAGCAGTGAAGTGAGCTCCTACGAGCAGTACTTC
>NA|TRBJ2-5|TRBV19|NA
CASSMGVGIVKETQYF
TGTGCCAGTAGTATGGGTGTCGGGATAGTAAAAGAGACCCAGTACTTC
>NA|TRBJ2-4|TRBV5-6|NA
CASSWGKQGGKNIQYF
TGTGCCAGCAGCTGGGGGAAACAGGGCGGCAAAAACATTCAGTACTTC
>once|TRBJ1-1|TRBV19|NA
CASSIVGSGRTEAFF
TGTGCCAGTAGTATAGTAGGTTCGGGGAGGACTGAAGCTTTCTTT
>NA|TRBJ2-7|TRBV5-1|TRBD1
CASSPGQVVYEQYF
TGCGCCAGCAGCCCTGGACAGGTCGTCTACGAGCAGTACTTC
>NA|TRBJ2-1|TRBV3-1/TRBV3-2|NA
CASSQDRVSGQFF
TGTGCCAGCAGCCAAGATCGGGTCTCTGGGCAGTTCTTC
>NA|TRBJ1-1|TRBV6-5|TRBD1
CASSYNRGSTEAFF
TGTGCCAGCAGTTACAACAGGGGGTCCACTGAAGCTTTCTTT
>NA|TRBJ1-1|TRBV29-1|TRBD1
CSGCRQGKGTEAFF
TGCAGCGGGTGTAGACAGGGGAAGGGGACTGAAGCTTTCTTT
>NA|TRBJ2-2|TRBV6-5|NA
CASSYSSRGWFMELFF
TGTGCCAGCAGTTACTCGAGTCGGGGATGGTTCATGGAGCTGTTTTTT
>NA|TRBJ1-2|TRBV9|TRBD1
CASSPRVGQGYGYTF
TGTGCCAGCAGCCCCAGAGTCGGACAGGGCTATGGCTACACCTTC
>NA|TRBJ2-5|TRBV7-3|NA
CASSLTPRETQYF
TGTGCCAGCAGCTTAACCCCCAGGGAGACCCAGTACTTC
>NA|TRBJ2-2|TRBV11-3|TRBD2
CASSLLRGRGGELFF
TGTGCCAGCAGCCTACTCCGGGGGAGGGGCGGGGAGCTGTTTTTT
>once|TRBJ2-2|TRBV29-1|NA
CSVETGNTGELFF
TGCAGCGTTGAGACAGGGAACACCGGGGAGCTGTTTTTT
>NA|TRBJ1-4|TRBV2|NA
CASSDGRGRGPNEKLFF
TGTGCCAGCAGTGATGGTCGAGGGCGGGGGCCTAATGAAAAACTGTTTTTT
>NA|TRBJ1-5|TRBV28|NA
CASSFIGAEYNQPQHF
TGTGCCAGCAGTTTTATCGGCGCGGAATACAATCAGCCCCAGCATTTT
>NA|TRBJ1-2|TRBV20-1|TRBD1
CSARTGQGYTF
TGCAGTGCTCGGACAGGGCAAGGCTACACCTTC
>NA|TRBJ1-3|TRBV5-4|TRBD1
CASSAGGNPSGNTIYF
TGTGCCAGCAGCGCAGGGGGAAACCCCTCTGGAAACACCATATATTTT
>NA|TRBJ2-5|TRBV9|TRBD2
CASSVEDQRGAGETQYF
TGTGCCAGCAGCGTAGAAGATCAGCGGGGGGCAGGAGAGACCCAGTACTTC
>few|TRBJ2-1|TRBV2|TRBD1
CASSAPGTGGYEQFF
TGTGCCAGCAGTGCCCCCGGGACAGGGGGCTATGAGCAGTTCTTC
>NA|TRBJ2-3|TRBV27|NA
CASSLNMADTQYF
TGTGCCAGCAGTTTAAACATGGCAGATACGCAGTATTTT
>NA|TRBJ2-7|TRBV5-8|TRBD1
CASSLSGGHEQYF
TGTGCCAGCAGCTTGTCAGGGGGCCACGAGCAGTACTTC
>NA|TRBJ2-7|TRBV5-1|TRBD2
CASSYGTSGGYEQYF
TGCGCCAGCAGCTACGGGACTAGCGGGGGCTACGAGCAGTACTTC
>NA|TRBJ2-5|TRBV5-1|TRBD2
CASSTGLAGETQYF
TGCGCCAGCAGCACGGGACTAGCGGGAGAGACCCAGTACTTC
>NA|TRBJ2-1|TRBV19|NA
CASSARITVVANNEQFF
TGTGCCAGTAGCGCGAGAATTACTGTAGTCGCAAACAATGAGCAGTTCTTC
>NA|TRBJ1-3|TRBV5-6|NA
CASSLLLSTKGGNTIYF
TGTGCCAGCAGCTTGCTCCTGTCTACTAAGGGGGGAAACACCATATATTTT
>NA|TRBJ1-1|TRBV11-2|NA
CASSPTSRVETEAFF
TGTGCCAGCAGCCCGACGAGCAGGGTCGAAACTGAAGCTTTCTTT
>NA|TRBJ2-7|TRBV3-1/TRBV3-2|TRBD1
CASSSQGQSYEQYF
TGTGCCAGCAGCTCCCAGGGACAGAGCTACGAGCAGTACTTC
>once|TRBJ2-5|TRBV2|TRBD1
CASSYGTGRVTQYF
TGTGCCAGCAGCTATGGGACAGGGAGAGTGACCCAGTACTTC
>NA|TRBJ1-1|TRBV18|NA
CASSGADTEAFF
TGTGCCAGCTCAGGGGCGGACACTGAAGCTTTCTTT
>NA|TRBJ2-1|TRBV7-9|NA
CASSPQGYNEQFF
TGTGCCAGCAGCCCCCAGGGGTACAATGAGCAGTTCTTC
>many|TRBJ2-3|TRBV7-7|TRBD1
CASSRPGTGVSDTQYF
TGTGCCAGCAGCCGCCCCGGGACAGGGGTATCAGATACGCAGTATTTT
>NA|TRBJ2-2|TRBV28|TRBD1
CASSTRDRSNTGELFF
TGTGCCAGCAGTACACGGGACAGGTCGAACACCGGGGAGCTGTTTTTT
>NA|TRBJ2-3|TRBV11-1|TRBD2
CASSLAPASGSTDTQYF
TGTGCCAGCAGCTTAGCGCCGGCTAGCGGTAGCACAGATACGCAGTATTTT
>NA|TRBJ2-5|TRBV12-5|TRBD1
CASGLVLVQGVGQETQYF
TGTGCTAGTGGTTTGGTATTGGTCCAGGGGGTGGGGCAAGAGACCCAGTACTTC
>NA|TRBJ2-1|TRBV10-3|TRBD2
CAISESSGDYNEQFF
TGTGCCATCAGTGAATCTAGCGGGGATTACAATGAGCAGTTCTTC
>NA|TRBJ1-2|TRBV19|NA
CASSMVQQDGYTF
TGTGCCAGTAGTATGGTCCAACAGGATGGCTACACCTTC
>NA|TRBJ1-1|TRBV4-1|TRBD1
CASSRGQVGSTEAFF
TGCGCCAGCAGCCGAGGACAGGTCGGAAGTACTGAAGCTTTCTTT
>NA|TRBJ2-5|TRBV5-1|NA
CASSLTGEVETQYF
TGCGCCAGCAGCTTGACAGGGGAGGTGGAGACCCAGTACTTC
>NA|TRBJ1-1|TRBV3-1/TRBV3-2|NA
CASSQVEHRTEAFF
TGTGCCAGCAGCCAAGTGGAGCATCGGACTGAAGCTTTCTTT
>NA|TRBJ1-6|TRBV3-1/TRBV3-2|NA
CASSPRTDNSPLHF
TGTGCCAGCAGCCCCAGGACAGATAATTCACCCCTCCACTTT
>NA|TRBJ2-1|TRBV9|NA
CASSARDNHNEQFF
TGTGCCAGCAGCGCCCGGGACAACCACAATGAGCAGTTCTTC
>NA|TRBJ2-5|TRBV7-9|TRBD2
CASSARLAAETQYF
TGTGCCAGCAGCGCCCGACTAGCGGCTGAGACCCAGTACTTC
>NA|TRBJ1-2|TRBV29-1|NA
CSVEDKYGYTF
TGCAGCGTTGAAGATAAATATGGCTACACCTTC
>NA|TRBJ2-3|TRBV7-9|NA
CASSPRQSTDTQYF
TGTGCCAGCAGCCCCCGACAGAGCACAGATACGCAGTATTTT
>NA|TRBJ1-2|TRBV20-1|TRBD1
CSASPSTGGAHGYTF
TGCAGTGCTAGTCCATCGACAGGGGGCGCACATGGCTACACCTTC
>NA|TRBJ2-7|TRBV7-8|TRBD2
CASSPGLAGGHTRLSYEQYF
TGTGCCAGCAGCCCTGGACTAGCGGGGGGACACACGAGACTCTCCTACGAGCAGTACTTC
>NA|TRBJ2-1|TRBV27|TRBD1
CASRSGQGRDEQFF
TGTGCCAGCAGGTCGGGACAGGGTCGGGATGAGCAGTTCTTC
>NA|TRBJ2-6|TRBV7-8|TRBD2
CASSSRLAGGPYGANVLTF
TGTGCCAGCAGCTCTAGACTAGCGGGGGGGCCCTATGGGGCCAACGTCCTGACTTTC
>NA|TRBJ1-2|TRBV2|TRBD1
CASSLQGEGSDGYTF
TGTGCCAGCAGCCTTCAGGGGGAAGGTTCCGATGGCTACACCTTC
>NA|TRBJ1-4|TRBV6-1|TRBD1
CASSEGGQGVEKLFF
TGTGCCAGCAGTGAAGGGGGACAGGGGGTTGAAAAACTGTTTTTT
>NA|TRBJ1-4|TRBV7-9|TRBD1
CASSTGQGRTNEKLFF
TGTGCCAGCAGCACGGGACAGGGCCGAACTAATGAAAAACTGTTTTTT
>NA|TRBJ2-5|TRBV4-1|NA
CASSQTVLRQETQYF
TGCGCCAGCAGTCAGACAGTGCTGCGCCAAGAGACCCAGTACTTC
>few|TRBJ2-7|TRBV4-1|NA
CASSQTTTYEQYF
TGCGCCAGCAGCCAAACGACAACCTACGAGCAGTACTTC
>NA|TRBJ1-2|TRBV29-1|NA
CSVLSTQTGYTF
TGCAGCGTGCTCTCGACACAAACGGGCTACACCTTC
>NA|TRBJ2-4|TRBV5-1|NA
CASSDILAKNIQYF
TGCGCCAGCAGCGACATACTAGCCAAAAACATTCAGTACTTC